This TCR beta chain was identified in a study of CD8 T cells in Susac syndrome. Study-level points and caveats: The study identified around fifteen and five Susac-specific public clones in total CD8+ and CD8+ TEMRA repertoires.

RNA amounts of 0.5 to 1 ug underwent reverse transcription with random hexamers. In TCRdb, the immunoSEQ multiplex PCR reads were re-called with MiXCR into one record per CDR3 protein. The table records 75,000 to 100,000 distinct CDR3 sequences, 94% of them present only once. The CDR3 is 14 amino acids. V lost 7 bases to trimming and J lost 6 bases, with 16 bases between them. The sequenced target, TCR beta, came from blood CD8+ and CD4+ T cells. A word on this clonotype: Its matching antigen is unknown.

The receptor comes from a human donor with Susac syndrome. The sample consisted of CD8+ T cells from PBMCs. The chain links TRBV12-3 or TRBV12-4 to TRBJ2-4; no firm D call. CDR3 sequence: CASTSIGGLNIQYF. CDR3 DNA sequence: TGTGCCAGCACCTCCATCGGCGGTCTAAACATTCAGTACTTC.